The next 10 T cell receptor beta chains were all read from a single sample in a study of cytomegalovirus exposure and HLA in healthy donors (dated by TCRdb to 2016 to 2017). Library creation used the immunoSEQ multiplex PCR assay. The multiplex PCR relied on a mix of 60 forward primers for TCR Vbeta segments and 13 reverse primers for TCR Jbeta segments. TCRdb took this table from immuneACCESS and kept in-frame rearrangements with V and J called. Such tables lack part of the clones; where checked against another copy, unresolved V genes explain under half of the gap, and the rest is unexplained. This sample holds roughly 190,000 clones; 65% to 85% were observed only once. Around 2.6% of the sample goes to the ten largest clones. Sequenced: PBMCs. Receptors were obtained from a female donor in good health and CMV-seronegative.

The V call is TRBV7-6, the J call TRBJ2-7, with 8 bases aligning to TRBD1. V shed 4 bases and J 5 bases; nucleotides not matched to a gene: 10. The CDR3 runs 15 residues. From germline, CDR1 is SGHVS and CDR2 FNYEAQ. In nucleotides, the CDR3 is TGTGCCAGCAGCTCAGGACAGGGAGCTAGGAACGAGCAGTACTTC. Translation: CASSSGQGARNEQYF.

The chain joins TRBV5-4 to TRBJ2-6; no clear D gene. Germline V lookup: CDR1 SGHNT, CDR2 YYREEE (reference sequence). The ends were cut back, 4 bases at V and 0 bases at J, with 8 bases in the middle. This CDR3 has 15 residues. This CDR3 is CASSLLSSGANVLTF. The CDR3 DNA sequence: TGTGCCAGCAGCCTGTTGAGCTCTGGGGCCAACGTCCTGACTTTC. Filled out from reference TRBV5-4 and TRBJ2-6, the complete variable domain reads ETGVTQSPTHLIKTRGQQVTLRCSSQSGHNTVSWYQQALGQGPQFIFQYYREEENGRGNFPPRFSGLQFPNYSSELNVNALELDDSALYLCASSLLSSGANVLTFGAGSRLTVL.

The V gene is TRBV9, the J gene TRBJ1-1; no definite D call. V dropped 0 bases and J dropped 0 bases, with 6 bases sitting between them. This CDR3 contains 14 residues. Per germline, CDR1 SGDLS and CDR2 YYNGEE. The CDR3: CASSVGVMNTEAFF. The CDR3 nucleotides are TGTGCCAGCAGCGTAGGAGTTATGAACACTGAAGCTTTCTTT.

The chain couples TRBV6-1 to TRBJ1-3, with a possible D match to TRBD1 (5 bases). Germline V gene lookup returns CDR1 MNHNS and CDR2 SASEGT. This CDR3 region has 16 residues. Trimming stripped 0 bases from V and 3 bases from J, with 12 bases between. The CDR3 sequence is CASSEALGQGGNTIYF. CDR3 in DNA: TGTGCCAGCAGTGAAGCGCTGGGTCAGGGTGGAAACACCATATATTTT.

The chain joins TRBV11-3 to TRBJ1-1; no clear D gene. The germline CDR1 and CDR2 sequences are SGHNT and YENEEA. V gave up 0 bases and J gave up 4 bases, with 9 bases separating them. CDR3 length: 14 residues. CDR3 DNA sequence: TGTGCCAGCAGCTTAGATACGGTAGTCACTGAAGCTTTCTTT. Residues: CASSLDTVVTEAFF.

The chain couples TRBV28 to TRBJ1-1, with D possibly matching TRBD1 (5 bases). The CDR3 spans 15 residues. Per the germline V gene, CDR1 is MDHEN and CDR2 is SYDVKM. Trimming removed 2 bases at V and 0 bases at J, with 10 bases between. The CDR3 loop reads CASSLNQGMNTEAFF. CDR3 nucleotides: TGTGCCAGCAGTTTAAATCAGGGAATGAACACTGAAGCTTTCTTT.

A remark on this clone: At one end, the junction sequence differs from germline, possibly due to a read error. The V call is TRBV7-9, the J call TRBJ1-5; D is undetermined. The CDR3 has 11 amino acids. The germline V gene encodes CDR1 SEHNR and CDR2 FQNEAQ (reference sequence). CDR3 nucleotides: TGTTCCAGCAGCTTCGATCAGCCCCAGCATTTT. It yields the protein CSSSFDQPQHF.

CDR3 bases: TGTGCCACCAGCAGAGCAGGGCCAGAGACCCAGTACTTC. Residues: CATSRAGPETQYF. This chain links TRBV15 with TRBJ2-5, with TRBD1 as a possible D gene (5 bases). CDR1 and CDR2 (germline): LNHNV, YYDKDF (reference sequence). This CDR3 is built from 13 residues. Trimming stripped 1 base from V and 4 bases from J, with 7 bases between.

The sample holds a few counts of this clone. The chain couples TRBV5-4 to TRBJ2-7; D gene unclear. CDR1 is SGHNT and CDR2 is YYREEE in the germline V gene (reference sequence). V lost 0 bases, J lost 2 bases, and 9 bases lay in between. The CDR3 length is 14 residues. The CDR3 nucleotides read TGTGCCAGCAGCTTGGGAGCGAATGCCTACGAGCAGTACTTC. Translation gives CASSLGANAYEQYF.

This chain links TRBV5-1 with TRBJ1-2, with a tentative D call TRBD1 (5 bases). V shed 3 bases and J shed 0 bases, with 12 bases lying between them. Germline values: CDR1 SGHRS, CDR2 YFSETQ. This CDR3 region has 15 residues. The CDR3, as DNA: TGCGCCAGCAGCTCCACCAGGGATTCTAACTATGGCTACACCTTC. Translating it yields CASSSTRDSNYGYTF.